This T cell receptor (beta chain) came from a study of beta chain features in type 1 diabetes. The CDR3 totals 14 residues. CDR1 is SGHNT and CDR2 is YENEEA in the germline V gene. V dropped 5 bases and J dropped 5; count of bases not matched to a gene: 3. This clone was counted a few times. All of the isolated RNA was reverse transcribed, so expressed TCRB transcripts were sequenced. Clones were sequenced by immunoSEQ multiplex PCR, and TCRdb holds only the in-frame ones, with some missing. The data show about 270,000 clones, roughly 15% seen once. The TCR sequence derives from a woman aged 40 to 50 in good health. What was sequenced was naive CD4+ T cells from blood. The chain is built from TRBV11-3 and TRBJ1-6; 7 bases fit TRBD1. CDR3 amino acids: CASSLGQNNSPLHF. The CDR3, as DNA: TGTGCCAGCAGCCTGGGACAGAATAATTCACCCCTCCACTTT.